These 23 T cell receptor beta chains share one sample of origin, sequenced in a study of T cells in Graves' hyperthyroidism and ophthalmopathy. TCR beta CDR3 sequences were amplified from RNA transcripts. The HTBI primer set was used in a first-round RT-PCR of the TCR CDR3. TCRdb passed the multiplex PCR reads through MiXCR, listing each CDR3 protein once. The repertoire has 300,000 to 400,000 distinct CDR3 sequences, around a fifth of them found once; the top ten carry 50% to 65%. Sequencing was performed on blood. These receptors all come from a woman in her fifties or sixties with Graves' hyperthyroidism.

This clonotype was seen just once. The J gene is TRBJ2-1, the V gene TRBV2; D possibly corresponds to TRBD1 (5 bases). There are 14 residues in the CDR3. CDR1 SNHLY and CDR2 FYNNEI come from the germline V gene. Trimming stripped 7 bases from V and 9 bases from J, with 19 bases between. The CDR3 nucleotides read TGTGCCAGCATCTTTTCCAGGGAAGTAACTGAGCAGTTCTTC. Residues: CASIFSREVTEQFF.

Note on this clonotype: A read error may produce the germline difference seen at one junction end. The CDR3 reads CTSSLVRRAKDYTF. CDR3 in DNA: TGTACCAGCAGCTTAGTTCGCAGGGCGAAGGACTACACCTTC. The genes are TRBV11-2 and TRBJ1-2, with a tentative D call TRBD1 (5 bases). In germline, CDR1 is SGHAT, CDR2 FQNNGV. The CDR3 totals 14 residues.

V is TRBV3-1 and J is TRBJ2-5, with D tentatively TRBD2 (6 bases). The V gene lost 1 base and the J gene lost 7 bases, with 19 bases spanning the gap. Germline CDR1 LGHDT, CDR2 YNNKEL (reference sequence). The CDR3 has 16 amino acids. CDR3 DNA sequence: TGTGCCAGCAGCCAAGGGTGGGGCGGCGGGATGGGGACCCAGTACTTC. Amino acids: CASSQGWGGGMGTQYF.

This clonotype was seen a handful of times. V gene TRBV5-1 combines with J gene TRBJ2-5, with a weak D call TRBD1 (5 bases). CDR1 and CDR2 (germline): SGHRS, YFSETQ. The V gene lost 4 bases and the J gene lost 0 bases, with 13 bases spanning the gap. This CDR3 spans 15 amino acids. CDR3 sequence (DNA): TGCGCCAGCAGCCCCGCCCGACAGAACCAAGAGACCCAGTACTTC. Amino acids: CASSPARQNQETQYF.

The chain links TRBV12-3 or TRBV12-4 to TRBJ1-2, with D uncertain. The CDR3 is made up of 13 amino acids. Trimming took 6 bases from V and 5 from J, leaving 13 bases between them. CDR3: CASRLMGSYGYTF. The CDR3 DNA follows: TGTGCCAGCAGACTAATGGGGTCATATGGCTACACCTTC.

This clonotype was recorded a few times. The V and J genes are TRBV18 and TRBJ2-7; 8 bases are a match to TRBD1. This CDR3 comprises 13 residues. Germline V lookup: CDR1 KGHSH, CDR2 LQKENI. Trimming cost V 3 bases and J 6 bases; bases outside gene matches: 4. This chain's CDR3 is CASSPATGVEQYF. In DNA, the CDR3 is TGTGCCAGCTCACCCGCGACAGGGGTCGAGCAGTACTTC.

Many counts were recorded for this clonotype. The chain combines TRBV7-8 with TRBJ2-3, with D tentatively TRBD2 (7 bases). Trimming stripped 3 bases from V and 4 bases from J, with 11 bases between. Germline loops: CDR1 SGHVS, CDR2 FQNEAQ. This CDR3 region has 14 residues. CDR3 region: CASSLAGAADTQYF. The DNA for the CDR3 is TGTGCCAGCAGCTTGGCGGGGGCGGCAGATACGCAGTATTTT.

This clonotype was found many times. The chain links TRBV5-1 to TRBJ1-4; tentatively, D is TRBD1 (5 bases). V gave up 0 bases and J gave up 7 bases, with 16 bases separating them. The V gene's germline CDR1 is SGHRS and CDR2 YFSETQ. The CDR3 contains 16 residues. Here the CDR3 DNA reads TGCGCCAGCAGCTTGGCAATCGGGACTGGTGGTGAAAAACTGTTTTTT. It translates to CASSLAIGTGGEKLFF.

A remark on this clonotype: Being one base from a much bigger clone, this may be a read error. Written as DNA, the CDR3 is TGTGTCAGCAGCCCAGGGGGGGACCGGGGGGAAAAACTGTTTTTT. Protein product: CVSSPGGDRGEKLFF. The chain joins TRBV28 to TRBJ1-4; TRBD1 aligns across 7 bases. Per the germline V gene, CDR1 is MDHEN and CDR2 is SYDVKM. The CDR3 extends over 15 amino acids.

This clonotype showed up many times. The chain employs TRBV20-1 and TRBJ2-3, with D possibly TRBD2 on 6 matching bases. The CDR3 covers 21 residues. The germline gives CDR1 DFQATT, CDR2 SNEGSKA (reference sequence). Trimming pared 0 bases from V and 0 bases from J, leaving 28 bases between. CDR3 region: CSARDTYGGGMGLLSTDTQYF. CDR3 nucleotide sequence: TGCAGTGCTAGAGATACGTACGGCGGCGGGATGGGCCTACTTAGCACAGATACGCAGTATTTT.

There are a few counts of this clonotype. A much bigger clone sits one base away, suggesting this may be a read error. The chain carries TRBV10-3 and TRBJ2-7; D possibly corresponds to TRBD1 (5 bases). Per germline, CDR1 ENHRY and CDR2 SYGVKD. Between the trimmed V and J ends, which lost 0 bases and 5 bases, there was a span of 11 bases. The CDR3 runs to 14 residues. The chain's CDR3 is CAISESTRQNEQYF. CDR3 coding DNA: TGTGCCATCAGTGAGTCGACCAGACAGAACGAGCAGTACTTC.

The chain couples TRBV9 to TRBJ2-3; 13 bases are a match to TRBD2. Germline CDR1 is SGDLS and CDR2 is YYNGEE. This CDR3 spans 15 amino acids. V shed 4 bases, J shed 4 bases, and the junction held 3 bases outside the gene matches. The CDR3 reads CASSLGLAGADTQYF. CDR3 sequence (DNA): TGTGCCAGCAGCTTAGGACTAGCGGGAGCAGATACGCAGTATTTT.

This clonotype was seen ten or more times. This rearrangement joins TRBV27 to TRBJ2-3; no firm D call. This CDR3 region has 13 residues. The V gene's germline CDR1 is MNHEY and CDR2 SMNVEV (reference sequence). Trimming took 6 bases from V and 2 from J, leaving 9 bases between them. The DNA for the CDR3 is TGTGCCAGCAGAGCCACGTACACAGATACGCAGTATTTT. Its protein is CASRATYTDTQYF.

The chain has TRBV11-2 and TRBJ1-1; 10 nucleotides agree with TRBD1. The V and J ends lost 7 bases and 9 bases, in that order; junction bases with no gene match: 14. Germline CDR1 is SGHAT and CDR2 is FQNNGV. The CDR3 contains 15 residues. CDR3 residues: CASMSIPGQGIQAFF. The CDR3 DNA reads as TGTGCCAGCATGTCCATCCCGGGACAGGGGATTCAAGCTTTCTTT.

This clonotype was seen ten or more times. The chain is built from TRBV29-1 and TRBJ1-1; 7 bases agree with TRBD1. Germline CDR1 and CDR2: SQVTM and ANQGSEA. The CDR3 sequence is 11 residues long. J gave up 3 bases and V 6 bases, and 1 base lay outside the gene matches. CDR3 DNA: TGCAGCGTCACAGGGGACACTGAAGCTTTCTTT. Its protein product is CSVTGDTEAFF.

There are many counts of this clonotype. The chain employs TRBV10-3 and TRBJ2-7, with D hard to call. The V gene's germline CDR1 is ENHRY and CDR2 SYGVKD. Deletions cut 3 bases from V and 2 bases from J, with 8 bases between. The CDR3 is made up of 13 amino acids. CDR3: CAISEARTYEQYF. In nucleotides, the CDR3 is TGTGCCATCAGTGAAGCCAGAACCTACGAGCAGTACTTC.

This clonotype was seen more than once but under ten times. The chain combines TRBV19 with TRBJ2-6; D is unclear. Germline V CDR1 and CDR2: LNHDA, SQIVND (reference sequence). The ends were cut back, 11 bases at V and 0 bases at J, with 14 bases in the middle. This CDR3 spans 15 amino acids. CDR3 coding DNA: TGTGCCGTAGCCCACGGCGACTCTGGGGCCAACGTCCTGACTTTC. Translation: CAVAHGDSGANVLTF. The whole variable domain, filled in from reference TRBV19 and TRBJ2-6, reads DGGITQSPKYLFRKEGQNVTLSCEQNLNHDAMYWYRQDPGQGLRLIYYSQIVNDFQKGDIAEGYSVSREKKESFPLTVTSAQKNPTAFYLCAVAHGDSGANVLTFGAGSRLTVL.

Regarding this clonotype: A clone one base away is much larger, so this may be a read error. In DNA form, the CDR3 reads TGTGCCAGCAGACCTCGGGACACCCATCCCGATAGCAATCAGCCCCGGCATTTT. Encoded protein: CASRPRDTHPDSNQPRHF. The chain joins TRBV6-1 to TRBJ1-5, with D tentatively TRBD1 (6 bases). The CDR3 is 18 residues long. In germline, CDR1 is MNHNS, CDR2 SASEGT.

With respect to this clonotype: A much larger clone sits a single nucleotide away, making a read error possible. This chain connects TRBV7-2 to TRBJ1-1, with no clear D. Trimming shortened V by 5 bases and J by 4 bases, and 14 bases separated the two germline ends. Germline CDR1 and CDR2: SGHTA and FQGNSA. This CDR3 comprises 14 residues. The CDR3 DNA reads TGTGCCAGCAGCGAGGGCGTTAGCTGCACTGAAGCTTTCTTT. It codes for CASSEGVSCTEAFF.

This clonotype has ten or more counts. This chain uses TRBV28 with TRBJ1-1; 7 positions match TRBD1. Per germline, CDR1 MDHEN and CDR2 SYDVKM. The CDR3 consists of 12 residues. V was clipped by 6 bases and J by 4 bases; unmatched bases: 2. The CDR3 nucleotides are TGTGCCAGCAGGACAGGGCCCACTGAAGCTTTCTTT. Residues: CASRTGPTEAFF.

This clonotype was counted many times. The chain combines TRBV28 with TRBJ2-1, with TRBD2 matching 8 bases. V was pared by 6 bases and J by 0 bases, with 10 bases of the junction left unmatched. CDR1 is MDHEN and CDR2 is SYDVKM in the germline V gene. The CDR3 totals 17 residues. This CDR3 reads CASRQRTSRFSYNEQFF. The CDR3 DNA is TGTGCCAGCAGGCAAAGGACTAGCCGTTTCTCCTACAATGAGCAGTTCTTC.

This chain connects TRBV19 to TRBJ1-5, with D uncertain. The V gene lost 6 bases and the J gene lost 2 bases, with 11 bases spanning the gap. The CDR3 is 14 residues long. The germline gives CDR1 LNHDA, CDR2 SQIVND (reference sequence). The CDR3 DNA sequence: TGTGCCAGTAGCCGGAGCTCGGGCAATCAGCCCCAGCATTTT. Its translation is CASSRSSGNQPQHF.

This clonotype is medium-sized in the sample. This chain joins TRBV10-2 and TRBJ2-7; 9 bases are shared with TRBD1. Germline V lookup: CDR1 WSHSY, CDR2 SAAADI. The CDR3 is made up of 15 amino acids. The trim removed 3 bases at V and 3 bases at J, leaving 6 bases unmatched. For the CDR3, the DNA is TGCGCCAGCAGTGAAGCGGGACAGGGTGGCTACGAGCAGTACTTC. Amino acids: CASSEAGQGGYEQYF.